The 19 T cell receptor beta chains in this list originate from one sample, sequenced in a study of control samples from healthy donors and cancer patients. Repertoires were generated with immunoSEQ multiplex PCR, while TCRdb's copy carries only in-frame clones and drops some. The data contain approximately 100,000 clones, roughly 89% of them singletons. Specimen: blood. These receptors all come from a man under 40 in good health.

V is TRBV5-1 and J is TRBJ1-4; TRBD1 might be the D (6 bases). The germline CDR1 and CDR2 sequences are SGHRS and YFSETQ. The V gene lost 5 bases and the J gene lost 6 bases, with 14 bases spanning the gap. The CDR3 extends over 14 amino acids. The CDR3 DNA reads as TGCGCCAGCAGGGGGGCAGTCGTAGATGAAAAACTGTTTTTT. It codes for CASRGAVVDEKLFF.

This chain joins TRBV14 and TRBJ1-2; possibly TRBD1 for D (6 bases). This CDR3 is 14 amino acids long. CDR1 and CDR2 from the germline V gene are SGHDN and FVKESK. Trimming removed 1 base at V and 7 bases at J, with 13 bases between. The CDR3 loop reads CASSQAGGAGGYTF. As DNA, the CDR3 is TGTGCCAGCAGCCAAGCGGGGGGCGCCGGTGGCTACACCTTC.

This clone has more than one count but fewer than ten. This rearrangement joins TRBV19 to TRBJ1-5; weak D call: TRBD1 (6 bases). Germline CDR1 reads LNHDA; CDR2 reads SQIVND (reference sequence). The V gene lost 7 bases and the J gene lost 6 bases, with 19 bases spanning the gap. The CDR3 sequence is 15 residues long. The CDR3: CASTPTGFSRQPQHF. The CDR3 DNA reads TGTGCCAGTACCCCAACAGGGTTTAGTCGTCAGCCCCAGCATTTT.

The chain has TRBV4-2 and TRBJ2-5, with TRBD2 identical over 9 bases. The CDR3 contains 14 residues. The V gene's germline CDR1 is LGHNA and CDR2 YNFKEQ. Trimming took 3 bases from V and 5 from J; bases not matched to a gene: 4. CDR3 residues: CASSQGSGGETQYF. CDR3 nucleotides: TGTGCCAGCAGCCAGGGAAGCGGGGGGGAGACCCAGTACTTC.

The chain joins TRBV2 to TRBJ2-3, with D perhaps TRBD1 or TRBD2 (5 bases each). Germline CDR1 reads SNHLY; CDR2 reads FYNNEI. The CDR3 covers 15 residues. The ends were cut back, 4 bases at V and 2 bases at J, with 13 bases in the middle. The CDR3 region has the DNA TGTGCCAGCAGTGGGGGCACGGACTCCACAGATACGCAGTATTTT. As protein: CASSGGTDSTDTQYF.

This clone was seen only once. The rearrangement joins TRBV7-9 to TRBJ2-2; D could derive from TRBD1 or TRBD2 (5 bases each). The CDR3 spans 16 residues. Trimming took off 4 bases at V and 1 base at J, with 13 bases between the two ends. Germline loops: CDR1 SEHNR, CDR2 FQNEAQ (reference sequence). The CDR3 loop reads CASSYTPRGNTGELFF. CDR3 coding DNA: TGTGCCAGCAGCTACACGCCGAGGGGGAACACCGGGGAGCTGTTTTTT. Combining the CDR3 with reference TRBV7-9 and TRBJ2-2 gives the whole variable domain DTGVSQNPRHKITKRGQNVTFRCDPISEHNRLYWYRQTLGQGPEFLTYFQNEAQLEKSRLLSDRFSAERPKGSFSTLEIQRTEQGDSAMYLCASSYTPRGNTGELFFGEGSRLTVL.

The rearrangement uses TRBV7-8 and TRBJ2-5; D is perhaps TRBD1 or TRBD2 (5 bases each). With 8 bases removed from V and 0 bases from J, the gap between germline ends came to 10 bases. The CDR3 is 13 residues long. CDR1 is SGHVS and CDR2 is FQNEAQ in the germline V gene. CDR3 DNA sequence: TGTGCCAGCCTGGGACGTCACCAAGAGACCCAGTACTTC. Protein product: CASLGRHQETQYF.

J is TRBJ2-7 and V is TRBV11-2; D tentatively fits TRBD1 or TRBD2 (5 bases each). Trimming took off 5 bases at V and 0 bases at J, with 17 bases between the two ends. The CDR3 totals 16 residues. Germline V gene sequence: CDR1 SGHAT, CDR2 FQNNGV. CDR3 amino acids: CASSPLRVTSSYEQYF. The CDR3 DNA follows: TGTGCCAGCAGCCCGCTCAGGGTTACTAGCTCCTACGAGCAGTACTTC.

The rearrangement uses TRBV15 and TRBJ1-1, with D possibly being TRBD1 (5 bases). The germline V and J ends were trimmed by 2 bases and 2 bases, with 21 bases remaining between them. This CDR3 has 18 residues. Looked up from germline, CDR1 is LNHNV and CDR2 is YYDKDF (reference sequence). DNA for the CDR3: TGTGCCACCAGCAGAAACGTCGGAGGGGTTAGGCCAAACACTGAAGCTTTCTTT. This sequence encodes CATSRNVGGVRPNTEAFF.

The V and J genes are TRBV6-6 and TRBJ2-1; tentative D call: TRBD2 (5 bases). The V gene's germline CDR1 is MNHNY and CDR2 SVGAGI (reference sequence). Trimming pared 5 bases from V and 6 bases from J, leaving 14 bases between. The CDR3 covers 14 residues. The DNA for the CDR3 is TGTGCCAGCAGTACCGGGAACGCTGGCAATGAGCAGTTCTTC. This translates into CASSTGNAGNEQFF.

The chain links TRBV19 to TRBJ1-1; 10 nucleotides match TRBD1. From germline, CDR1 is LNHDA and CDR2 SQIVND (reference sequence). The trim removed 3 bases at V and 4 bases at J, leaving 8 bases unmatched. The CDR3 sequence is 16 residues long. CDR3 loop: CASSIRQGARVTEAFF. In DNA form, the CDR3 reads TGTGCCAGTAGTATTCGACAGGGGGCGAGAGTCACTGAAGCTTTCTTT.

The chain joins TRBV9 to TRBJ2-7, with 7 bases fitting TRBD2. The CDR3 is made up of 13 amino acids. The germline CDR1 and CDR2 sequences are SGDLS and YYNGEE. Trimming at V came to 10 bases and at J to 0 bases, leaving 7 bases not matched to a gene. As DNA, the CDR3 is TGTGCCCCCAAGCGGGACTCCTCCTACGAGCAGTACTTC. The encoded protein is CAPKRDSSYEQYF.

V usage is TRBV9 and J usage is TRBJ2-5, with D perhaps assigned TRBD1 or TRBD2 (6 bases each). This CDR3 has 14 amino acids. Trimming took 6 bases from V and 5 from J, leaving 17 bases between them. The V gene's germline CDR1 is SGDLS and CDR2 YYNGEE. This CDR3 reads CASTQGGGRETQYF. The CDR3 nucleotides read TGTGCCAGCACCCAAGGAGGGGGGCGGGAGACCCAGTACTTC.

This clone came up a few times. CDR3 region: CASSLVGGSGTREQYF. CDR3 coding DNA: TGTGCCAGCAGCTTAGTCGGAGGTAGCGGGACGCGCGAGCAGTACTTC. The chain links TRBV11-2 to TRBJ2-7, with 8 bases aligning to TRBD2. The CDR3 consists of 16 residues. Germline CDR1 reads SGHAT; CDR2 reads FQNNGV. Trimming cost V 1 base and J 6 bases; bases outside gene matches: 11.

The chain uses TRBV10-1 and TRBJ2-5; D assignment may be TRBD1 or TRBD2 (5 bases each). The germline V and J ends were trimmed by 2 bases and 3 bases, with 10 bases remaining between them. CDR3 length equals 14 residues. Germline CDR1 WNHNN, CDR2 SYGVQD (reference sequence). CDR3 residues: CASSERGWEETQYF. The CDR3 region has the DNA TGCGCCAGCAGTGAGCGGGGCTGGGAAGAGACCCAGTACTTC.

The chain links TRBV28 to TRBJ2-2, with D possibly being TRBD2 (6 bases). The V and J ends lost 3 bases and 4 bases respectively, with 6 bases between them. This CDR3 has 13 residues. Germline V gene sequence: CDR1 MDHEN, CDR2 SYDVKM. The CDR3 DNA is TGTGCCAGCAGTTTCGGGGGCACCGGGGAGCTGTTTTTT. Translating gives CASSFGGTGELFF.

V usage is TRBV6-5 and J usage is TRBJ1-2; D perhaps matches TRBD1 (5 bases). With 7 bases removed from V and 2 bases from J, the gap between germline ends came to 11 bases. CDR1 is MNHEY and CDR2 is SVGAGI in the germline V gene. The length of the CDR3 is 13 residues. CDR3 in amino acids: CASIGGGNYGYTF. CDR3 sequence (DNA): TGTGCCAGCATTGGCGGGGGGAACTATGGCTACACCTTC.

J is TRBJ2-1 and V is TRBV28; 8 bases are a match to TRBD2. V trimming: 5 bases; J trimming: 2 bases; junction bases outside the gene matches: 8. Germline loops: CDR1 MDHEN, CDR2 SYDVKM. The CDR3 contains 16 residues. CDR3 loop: CASSPSTSGTYNEQFF. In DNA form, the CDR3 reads TGTGCCAGCAGTCCTTCTACTAGCGGAACCTACAATGAGCAGTTCTTC.

The CDR3 loop is CASSSLTGGRDAEAFF. In DNA, the CDR3 is TGTGCCAGCAGCTCGTTAACAGGGGGAAGGGACGCTGAAGCTTTCTTT. The V and J genes are TRBV5-4 and TRBJ1-1, with 8 nucleotides matching TRBD1. The CDR3 has 16 residues. Germline V gives CDR1 SGHNT, CDR2 YYREEE (reference sequence). V gave up 3 bases and J gave up 6 bases; unmatched junction bases: 13.